The sequence of this T cell receptor beta chain was determined in a study of blood T cell repertoires in COVID-19. V shed 4 bases and J shed 4 bases, with 11 bases lying between them. The CDR3 loop spans 14 amino acids. Germline V gene data show CDR1 as MNHEY and CDR2 as SMNVEV (reference sequence). Data came from immunoSEQ multiplex PCR; TCRdb stores just in-frame clones and leaves some out. The profile shows roughly 200,000 clones, 70% to 90% of them singletons. This clone was seen just once. The sequence came from a man between 60 and 75 years old with acute or convalescent COVID-19. This sequence joins TRBV27 and TRBJ1-3; weak D call: TRBD1 (6 bases). The sample consisted of peripheral blood. The CDR3 sequence is CASSSGGRGNTIYF. As DNA, the CDR3 is TGTGCCAGCAGTTCGGGGGGGCGCGGAAACACCATATATTTT.